This is a list of T cell receptor beta chains from one sample in a study of blood T cells in healthy people across ages. One entry per CDR3 protein results from TCRdb running MiXCR on the 5' RACE reads. Of hundreds of thousands of distinct CDR3 sequences listed, roughly 56% are singletons. Material for sequencing was blood. The source of these receptors is a man in his forties or fifties in good health. Each CDR3 is given with its conserved first and last residue. Each record gives: CDR3 protein, CDR3 DNA, J gene, clone size, CDR3 length, D gene, V gene. D genes are given only for firm matches. Expanded clones get a size class; other rows say once, few or many, or leave the size out.

cdr3_aa: CASSPLIRVRNTEAFF; cdr3_nt: TGTGCCAGCAGTCCGCTAATCAGGGTAAGGAACACTGAAGCTTTCTTT; j_call: TRBJ1-1; clone_size: NA; cdr3_length: 16; d_call: NA; v_call: TRBV27
cdr3_aa: CASSPYEDETKNIQYF; cdr3_nt: TGTGCCAGCAGCCCATACGAAGACGAAACCAAAAACATTCAGTACTTC; j_call: TRBJ2-4; clone_size: NA; cdr3_length: 16; d_call: NA; v_call: TRBV7-2
cdr3_aa: CAISDLAGGATDTQYF; cdr3_nt: TGTGCCATCAGTGATCTAGCGGGGGGGGCCACAGATACGCAGTATTTT; j_call: TRBJ2-3; clone_size: once; cdr3_length: 16; d_call: TRBD2; v_call: TRBV10-3
cdr3_aa: CSAPTSGIEETQYF; cdr3_nt: TGCAGTGCCCCGACTAGCGGGATTGAAGAGACCCAGTACTTC; j_call: TRBJ2-5; clone_size: once; cdr3_length: 14; d_call: TRBD2; v_call: TRBV20-1
cdr3_aa: CASRPGLARYEQYF; cdr3_nt: TGTGCCAGCAGGCCGGGACTAGCGAGATACGAGCAGTACTTC; j_call: TRBJ2-7; clone_size: few; cdr3_length: 14; d_call: TRBD2; v_call: TRBV28
cdr3_aa: CSARDSLGINSHEQFF; cdr3_nt: TGCAGTGCTAGAGATTCTCTCGGTATCAATTCACATGAGCAGTTCTTC; j_call: TRBJ2-1; clone_size: many; cdr3_length: 16; d_call: NA; v_call: TRBV20-1
cdr3_aa: CSAKDFGAARETQYF; cdr3_nt: TGCAGTGCTAAGGATTTTGGTGCGGCTAGAGAGACCCAGTACTTC; j_call: TRBJ2-5; clone_size: few; cdr3_length: 15; d_call: NA; v_call: TRBV20-1
cdr3_aa: CASSLTPISGDRLNEQFF; cdr3_nt: TGTGCCAGCAGCTTGACCCCCATTAGCGGGGACCGCCTAAATGAGCAGTTCTTC; j_call: TRBJ2-1; clone_size: NA; cdr3_length: 18; d_call: TRBD2; v_call: TRBV11-3
cdr3_aa: CASSQTGLAGYQETQYF; cdr3_nt: TGTGCCAGCAGCCAAACAGGACTAGCGGGCTACCAAGAGACCCAGTACTTC; j_call: TRBJ2-5; clone_size: NA; cdr3_length: 17; d_call: TRBD2; v_call: TRBV25-1
cdr3_aa: CRRERGGENYNEQFF; cdr3_nt: TGCAGGAGAGAGCGGGGGGGGGAAAACTACAATGAGCAGTTCTTC; j_call: TRBJ2-1; clone_size: NA; cdr3_length: 15; d_call: TRBD2; v_call: TRBV29-1
cdr3_aa: CASSNREGYGYTF; cdr3_nt: TGTGCCAGCAGTAACAGGGAGGGCTATGGCTACACCTTC; j_call: TRBJ1-2; clone_size: NA; cdr3_length: 13; d_call: NA; v_call: TRBV27
cdr3_aa: CASRPGQGNTGELFF; cdr3_nt: TGTGCCAGCAGGCCGGGACAGGGAAACACCGGGGAGCTGTTTTTT; j_call: TRBJ2-2; clone_size: NA; cdr3_length: 15; d_call: TRBD1; v_call: TRBV7-2
cdr3_aa: CASSERGVPNTGELFF; cdr3_nt: TGTGCCAGCAGTGAACGGGGTGTCCCGAACACCGGGGAGCTGTTTTTT; j_call: TRBJ2-2; clone_size: few; cdr3_length: 16; d_call: NA; v_call: TRBV2
cdr3_aa: CASRTPVLASSTDTQYF; cdr3_nt: TGTGCCAGCAGAACCCCTGTACTAGCGTCTAGCACAGATACGCAGTATTTT; j_call: TRBJ2-3; clone_size: NA; cdr3_length: 17; d_call: TRBD2; v_call: TRBV6-2/TRBV6-3
cdr3_aa: CASSVRGGPNEQFF; cdr3_nt: TGCGCCAGCAGCGTGCGGGGGGGACCCAATGAGCAGTTCTTC; j_call: TRBJ2-1; clone_size: NA; cdr3_length: 14; d_call: TRBD2; v_call: TRBV5-1
cdr3_aa: CATSRAEEETQYF; cdr3_nt: TGTGCCACCAGCAGAGCAGAGGAGGAGACCCAGTACTTC; j_call: TRBJ2-5; clone_size: NA; cdr3_length: 13; d_call: NA; v_call: TRBV15
cdr3_aa: CASGGNIPSHHFSNQPQHF; cdr3_nt: TGTGCCAGCGGGGGAAACATTCCCTCTCACCACTTTAGCAATCAGCCCCAGCATTTT; j_call: TRBJ1-5; clone_size: NA; cdr3_length: 19; d_call: NA; v_call: TRBV25-1
cdr3_aa: CASSPDRTSPNEQFF; cdr3_nt: TGTGCCAGCAGTCCAGACAGGACTAGCCCCAATGAGCAGTTCTTC; j_call: TRBJ2-1; clone_size: NA; cdr3_length: 15; d_call: TRBD2; v_call: TRBV27
cdr3_aa: CASKSDGGRTGELFF; cdr3_nt: TGTGCCAGCAAGAGTGATGGGGGTCGCACCGGGGAGCTGTTTTTT; j_call: TRBJ2-2; clone_size: NA; cdr3_length: 15; d_call: NA; v_call: TRBV6-4
cdr3_aa: CASSAARPREQYF; cdr3_nt: TGTGCCAGCAGTGCTGCCAGACCCCGGGAGCAGTACTTC; j_call: TRBJ2-7; clone_size: NA; cdr3_length: 13; d_call: NA; v_call: TRBV2
cdr3_aa: CSARRREAYEQFF; cdr3_nt: TGCAGTGCTAGAAGGCGGGAGGCCTATGAGCAGTTCTTC; j_call: TRBJ2-1; clone_size: NA; cdr3_length: 13; d_call: TRBD2; v_call: TRBV20-1
cdr3_aa: CASREINEQFF; cdr3_nt: TGCGCCAGCAGAGAGATCAATGAGCAGTTCTTC; j_call: TRBJ2-1; clone_size: NA; cdr3_length: 11; d_call: NA; v_call: TRBV10-2
cdr3_aa: CASRTNDRAGQYF; cdr3_nt: TGTGCCAGCAGGACAAACGACAGGGCCGGTCAGTATTTT; j_call: TRBJ2-3; clone_size: few; cdr3_length: 13; d_call: TRBD1; v_call: TRBV12-3/TRBV12-4
cdr3_aa: CASKGLPEKLFF; cdr3_nt: TGTGCCAGCAAGGGTCTACCTGAAAAACTGTTTTTT; j_call: TRBJ1-4; clone_size: NA; cdr3_length: 12; d_call: NA; v_call: TRBV2
cdr3_aa: CASSLTDTTLNGYTF; cdr3_nt: TGTGCCAGCAGCTTAACGGACACCACCTTGAATGGCTACACCTTC; j_call: TRBJ1-2; clone_size: NA; cdr3_length: 15; d_call: NA; v_call: TRBV7-9
cdr3_aa: CASSLGLGGMADTQYF; cdr3_nt: TGTGCCAGCAGCTTAGGGTTGGGGGGAATGGCAGATACGCAGTATTTT; j_call: TRBJ2-3; clone_size: NA; cdr3_length: 16; d_call: NA; v_call: TRBV7-2
cdr3_aa: CATSRGNDRRFSYEQYF; cdr3_nt: TGTGCCACCAGCAGAGGTAACGACCGACGTTTTTCCTACGAGCAGTACTTC; j_call: TRBJ2-7; clone_size: NA; cdr3_length: 17; d_call: NA; v_call: TRBV15
cdr3_aa: CATSDLNFYEQYF; cdr3_nt: TGTGCCACCAGTGATTTGAACTTCTACGAGCAGTACTTC; j_call: TRBJ2-7; clone_size: NA; cdr3_length: 13; d_call: NA; v_call: TRBV24-1
cdr3_aa: CASSYSGLAADTQYF; cdr3_nt: TGTGCCAGCAGTTATTCAGGACTAGCCGCAGATACGCAGTATTTT; j_call: TRBJ2-3; clone_size: NA; cdr3_length: 15; d_call: TRBD2; v_call: TRBV6-2/TRBV6-3
cdr3_aa: CSVRTGDNQPQHF; cdr3_nt: TGCAGCGTGCGGACAGGGGATAATCAGCCCCAGCATTTT; j_call: TRBJ1-5; clone_size: few; cdr3_length: 13; d_call: TRBD1; v_call: TRBV29-1
cdr3_aa: CASSYGGPSYEQYF; cdr3_nt: TGTGCCAGCAGTTACGGGGGGCCCTCCTACGAGCAGTACTTC; j_call: TRBJ2-7; clone_size: NA; cdr3_length: 14; d_call: NA; v_call: TRBV6-2/TRBV6-3
cdr3_aa: CASRRDLNQPQHF; cdr3_nt: TGCGCCAGCAGAAGGGACCTAAATCAGCCCCAGCATTTT; j_call: TRBJ1-5; clone_size: NA; cdr3_length: 13; d_call: NA; v_call: TRBV5-1
cdr3_aa: CASKSFKGPSGDTQYF; cdr3_nt: TGTGCCAGCAAATCTTTCAAAGGGCCCTCCGGAGATACGCAGTATTTT; j_call: TRBJ2-3; clone_size: NA; cdr3_length: 16; d_call: NA; v_call: TRBV7-9
cdr3_aa: CASSSSGQTRGLEEQFF; cdr3_nt: TGTGCCAGCAGTTCGAGTGGACAGACCCGTGGATTGGAGGAGCAGTTCTTC; j_call: TRBJ2-1; clone_size: NA; cdr3_length: 17; d_call: NA; v_call: TRBV6-6
cdr3_aa: CASSQGPLGGYTF; cdr3_nt: TGTGCCAGCAGCCAGGGCCCCCTGGGGGGCTACACCTTC; j_call: TRBJ1-2; clone_size: NA; cdr3_length: 13; d_call: NA; v_call: TRBV7-2
cdr3_aa: CSARALAGGPETQYF; cdr3_nt: TGCAGTGCTAGAGCCCTAGCGGGGGGGCCGGAGACCCAGTACTTC; j_call: TRBJ2-5; clone_size: NA; cdr3_length: 15; d_call: TRBD2; v_call: TRBV20-1
cdr3_aa: CASSQAPQGAGEQYF; cdr3_nt: TGCGCCAGCAGCCAAGCCCCACAGGGGGCAGGCGAGCAGTACTTC; j_call: TRBJ2-7; clone_size: NA; cdr3_length: 15; d_call: TRBD1; v_call: TRBV4-3
cdr3_aa: CASSVANSGQSNEKLFF; cdr3_nt: TGTGCCAGCAGCGTAGCTAATTCGGGACAGTCTAATGAAAAGCTGTTTTTT; j_call: TRBJ1-4; clone_size: NA; cdr3_length: 17; d_call: TRBD1; v_call: TRBV9
cdr3_aa: CASSHGGMRDTQYF; cdr3_nt: TGTGCCAGCAGCCATGGGGGCATGAGAGATACGCAGTATTTT; j_call: TRBJ2-3; clone_size: NA; cdr3_length: 14; d_call: NA; v_call: TRBV3-1
cdr3_aa: CAGLAGTYNEQFF; cdr3_nt: TGTGCCGGGCTAGCGGGGACGTACAATGAGCAGTTCTTC; j_call: TRBJ2-1; clone_size: NA; cdr3_length: 13; d_call: TRBD2; v_call: TRBV2
cdr3_aa: CASVRLETSGYEQYF; cdr3_nt: TGTGCCAGCGTCAGATTAGAGACTAGCGGATACGAGCAGTACTTC; j_call: TRBJ2-7; clone_size: NA; cdr3_length: 15; d_call: TRBD2; v_call: TRBV6-5
cdr3_aa: CASSLWGGEPYEQYF; cdr3_nt: TGTGCCAGCAGTTTATGGGGGGGGGAACCTTACGAGCAGTACTTC; j_call: TRBJ2-7; clone_size: NA; cdr3_length: 15; d_call: TRBD2; v_call: TRBV28
cdr3_aa: CSARRTGSGEQYF; cdr3_nt: TGCAGTGCTAGGCGGACAGGGTCTGGCGAGCAGTACTTC; j_call: TRBJ2-7; clone_size: NA; cdr3_length: 13; d_call: TRBD1; v_call: TRBV20-1
cdr3_aa: CASSQALPGLAPSYNEQFF; cdr3_nt: TGCGCCAGCAGCCAAGCTTTACCGGGACTAGCCCCCTCCTACAATGAGCAGTTCTTC; j_call: TRBJ2-1; clone_size: few; cdr3_length: 19; d_call: TRBD2; v_call: TRBV4-3
cdr3_aa: CASFRGRAPFF; cdr3_nt: TGTGCCAGCTTCCGGGGGAGGGCTCCGTTCTTC; j_call: TRBJ2-1; clone_size: few; cdr3_length: 11; d_call: TRBD2; v_call: TRBV3-1
cdr3_aa: CATSVSRHLDRVSYNEQFF; cdr3_nt: TGTGCCACCAGTGTCAGTCGCCATCTGGACAGGGTTTCCTACAATGAGCAGTTCTTC; j_call: TRBJ2-1; clone_size: NA; cdr3_length: 19; d_call: TRBD1; v_call: TRBV24-1
cdr3_aa: CASSPSTVGSYGYTF; cdr3_nt: TGTGCCAGCAGTCCATCCACCGTCGGGTCGTATGGCTACACCTTC; j_call: TRBJ1-2; clone_size: NA; cdr3_length: 15; d_call: NA; v_call: TRBV28
cdr3_aa: CASSEASRAPTDTQYF; cdr3_nt: TGTGCCAGCAGTGAAGCGAGCAGGGCCCCCACAGATACGCAGTATTTT; j_call: TRBJ2-3; clone_size: NA; cdr3_length: 16; d_call: NA; v_call: TRBV2
cdr3_aa: CASSLALLQETQYF; cdr3_nt: TGTGCCAGCAGCTTAGCGCTCTTACAAGAGACCCAGTACTTC; j_call: TRBJ2-5; clone_size: NA; cdr3_length: 14; d_call: NA; v_call: TRBV7-8
cdr3_aa: CSAVSSSGSTHEQYF; cdr3_nt: TGCAGTGCGGTCTCATCTAGCGGGAGTACCCACGAGCAGTACTTC; j_call: TRBJ2-7; clone_size: NA; cdr3_length: 15; d_call: TRBD2; v_call: TRBV20-1
cdr3_aa: CASSVEQGYQETQYF; cdr3_nt: TGTGCCAGCAGCGTAGAACAGGGCTACCAAGAGACCCAGTACTTC; j_call: TRBJ2-5; clone_size: few; cdr3_length: 15; d_call: NA; v_call: TRBV9
cdr3_aa: CSVEGGVGGRETQYF; cdr3_nt: TGCAGCGTTGAAGGAGGGGTGGGAGGTCGAGAGACCCAGTACTTC; j_call: TRBJ2-5; clone_size: few; cdr3_length: 15; d_call: NA; v_call: TRBV29-1
cdr3_aa: CASSFPVNTRGIHEQYF; cdr3_nt: TGTGCCAGCAGTTTCCCAGTAAACACCCGGGGCATACACGAGCAGTACTTC; j_call: TRBJ2-7; clone_size: NA; cdr3_length: 17; d_call: NA; v_call: TRBV28
cdr3_aa: CASRQPPASGEETQYF; cdr3_nt: TGTGCCAGCAGACAGCCCCCAGCGAGCGGTGAGGAGACCCAGTACTTC; j_call: TRBJ2-5; clone_size: NA; cdr3_length: 16; d_call: NA; v_call: TRBV12-3/TRBV12-4
cdr3_aa: CASSLALSSGANVLTF; cdr3_nt: TGTGCCAGCAGCTTAGCCCTGTCCTCTGGGGCCAACGTCCTGACTTTC; j_call: TRBJ2-6; clone_size: NA; cdr3_length: 16; d_call: NA; v_call: TRBV7-2
cdr3_aa: CASSWAGGPGELFF; cdr3_nt: TGTGCCAGCAGTTGGGCGGGGGGGCCCGGGGAGCTGTTTTTT; j_call: TRBJ2-2; clone_size: NA; cdr3_length: 14; d_call: TRBD2; v_call: TRBV28
cdr3_aa: CASSPRSGNYEQYF; cdr3_nt: TGCGCCAGCAGCCCCCGTTCGGGGAACTACGAGCAGTACTTC; j_call: TRBJ2-7; clone_size: many; cdr3_length: 14; d_call: NA; v_call: TRBV5-1